Below are 27 T cell receptor beta chains sequenced from a single sample in a study of blood T cell repertoires in COVID-19. Only in-frame clones appear in the TCRdb table, and some are missing; sequencing was by immunoSEQ multiplex PCR. The table lists around 18,000 clones, approximately 89% of them singletons. The specimen was peripheral blood. Receptors originate from a man between 60 and 75 years old with active COVID-19.

The rearrangement links TRBV19 to TRBJ2-1; D unresolved. CDR1 and CDR2 (germline): LNHDA, SQIVND (reference sequence). Trimming pared 8 bases from V and 9 bases from J, leaving 11 bases between. CDR3 length: 11 residues. Written as DNA, the CDR3 is TGTGCCAGTGCCCAGCGCGGTGAGCAGTTCTTC. Protein sequence: CASAQRGEQFF.

This clone has a single count. The chain couples TRBV7-9 to TRBJ2-7, with 15 positions matching TRBD2. CDR1 SEHNR and CDR2 FQNEAQ come from the germline V gene (reference sequence). With V trimmed by 5 bases and J by 3 bases, 8 bases remained unmatched. The CDR3 is 17 residues long. The CDR3 sequence is CASSTTPGLAGGYEQYF. CDR3 coding DNA: TGTGCCAGCAGCACAACCCCGGGACTAGCGGGGGGCTACGAGCAGTACTTC.

In this sample, this clone turned up a few times. The chain couples TRBV6-5 to TRBJ1-2, with 7 bases that match TRBD1. The CDR3 totals 13 residues. V was pared by 7 bases and J by 4 bases, with 6 bases of the junction left unmatched. Germline assignment: CDR1 MNHEY and CDR2 SVGAGI. The CDR3 region is CASIPTGTYGYTF. The CDR3 coding sequence is TGTGCCAGCATTCCGACAGGGACCTATGGCTACACCTTC.

The chain has TRBV19 and TRBJ1-5, with 10 positions matching TRBD1. Trimming cost V 5 bases and J 3 bases; bases outside gene matches: 1. This CDR3 is built from 14 residues. CDR1 LNHDA and CDR2 SQIVND come from the germline V gene (reference sequence). The CDR3, as DNA: TGTGCCAGTAGTGGACAGGGGGACAATCAGCCCCAGCATTTT. Its protein product is CASSGQGDNQPQHF. The full variable domain, its missing parts supplied by reference TRBV19 and TRBJ1-5, is DGGITQSPKYLFRKEGQNVTLSCEQNLNHDAMYWYRQDPGQGLRLIYYSQIVNDFQKGDIAEGYSVSREKKESFPLTVTSAQKNPTAFYLCASSGQGDNQPQHFGDGTRLSIL.

This chain joins TRBV6-2 or TRBV6-3 and TRBJ2-3, with TRBD2 matching 9 bases. In germline, CDR1 is MNHEY, CDR2 SVGEGT. The CDR3 is 16 residues long. V trimming: 4 bases; J trimming: 4 bases; junction bases outside the gene matches: 9. The CDR3 protein is CASSSWRGGRADTQYF. CDR3 nucleotide sequence: TGTGCCAGCAGTTCGTGGCGGGGGGGCCGGGCAGATACGCAGTATTTT.

This sequence joins TRBV5-1 and TRBJ2-1, with a weak D call TRBD2 (5 bases). The CDR3 is made up of 16 amino acids. Deletions cut 6 bases from V and 0 bases from J, with 16 bases between. Germline V gene lookup returns CDR1 SGHRS and CDR2 YFSETQ. The CDR3 DNA reads as TGCGCCAGCACCGAGGACGGAGGCAGCTCCTACAATGAGCAGTTCTTC. It encodes CASTEDGGSSYNEQFF.

With respect to this clone: Germline is not matched at one junction end, which may reflect a read error. The J gene is TRBJ2-2, the V gene TRBV6-5; tentative D call: TRBD2 (6 bases). This CDR3 region has 16 residues. From germline, CDR1 is MNHEY and CDR2 SVGAGI. The CDR3 spells CASSYLAGPKTGELFF. DNA of the CDR3: TGTGCCAGCAGTTATCTTGCGGGACCGAAAACCGGGGAGCTGTTTTTT.

A single count supports this clone. V is TRBV12-5 and J is TRBJ2-2, with unresolved D. Germline loops: CDR1 LGHNT, CDR2 FRNRAP. Trimming shortened V by 3 bases and J by 0 bases, and 8 bases separated the two germline ends. The length of the CDR3 is 15 residues. The CDR3 here is CASGFWQANTGELFF. CDR3 nucleotides: TGTGCTAGTGGTTTCTGGCAGGCGAACACCGGGGAGCTGTTTTTT. Together with reference TRBV12-5 and TRBJ2-2, the CDR3 gives the full variable domain: DARVTQTPRHKVTEMGQEVTMRCQPILGHNTVFWYRQTMMQGLELLAYFRNRAPLDDSGMPKDRFSAEMPDATLATLKIQPSEPRDSAVYFCASGFWQANTGELFFGEGSRLTVL.

The rearrangement links TRBV18 to TRBJ1-1; D gene unclear. The CDR3 totals 15 residues. In germline, CDR1 is KGHSH, CDR2 LQKENI. The germline V and J ends were trimmed by 0 bases and 5 bases, with 13 bases remaining between them. CDR3: CASSPPARGSTEAFF. The CDR3 nucleotides read TGTGCCAGCTCACCACCGGCCCGAGGGAGTACTGAAGCTTTCTTT. The variable domain in full, completed from reference TRBV18 and TRBJ1-1, reads NAGVMQNPRHLVRRRGQEARLRCSPMKGHSHVYWYRQLPEEGLKFMVYLQKENIIDESGMPKERFSAEFPKEGPSILRIQQVVRGDSAAYFCASSPPARGSTEAFFGQGTRLTVV.

The chain has TRBV5-1 and TRBJ2-7, with TRBD2 identical over 11 bases. The CDR3 is 14 amino acids. Germline trimming cut 3 bases from V and 3 bases from J; bases unmatched to any gene: 2. Germline V CDR1 and CDR2: SGHRS, YFSETQ. The CDR3 spells CASSSGTSGYEQYF. The DNA of the CDR3 is TGCGCCAGCAGCTCGGGGACTAGCGGCTACGAGCAGTACTTC.

This rearrangement joins TRBV20-1 to TRBJ2-7, with D possibly matching TRBD2 (6 bases). V gave up 6 bases and J gave up 4 bases, with 10 bases separating them. This CDR3 spans 11 amino acids. Germline CDR1 is DFQATT and CDR2 is SNEGSKA (reference sequence). The CDR3 loop reads CSAQTSYEQYF. The CDR3 DNA sequence: TGCAGTGCCCAGACTAGTTACGAGCAGTACTTC.

The V gene is TRBV5-1, the J gene TRBJ1-1; no clear D gene. Germline CDR1 reads SGHRS; CDR2 reads YFSETQ. Trimming cost V 6 bases and J 4 bases, with 16 bases left between them. The CDR3 spans 14 residues. CDR3 bases: TGCGCCAGCACCCTAATCGGGGTGGGCACTGAAGCTTTCTTT. Amino acids: CASTLIGVGTEAFF.

The CDR3 reads CASSRGLVYEQYF. DNA of the CDR3: TGTGCCAGCAGCCGGGGACTAGTCTACGAGCAGTACTTC. This chain joins TRBV7-8 and TRBJ2-7, with 8 bases identical to TRBD2. With 5 bases clipped from V and 3 bases from J, the junction kept 3 bases outside the gene matches. Per germline, CDR1 SGHVS and CDR2 FQNEAQ. CDR3 length: 13 amino acids.

The chain employs TRBV3-1 (or the pseudogene TRBV3-2) and TRBJ1-3, with 10 bases fitting TRBD1. The CDR3 totals 15 residues. Looked up from germline, CDR1 is LGHDT and CDR2 is YNNKEL (reference sequence). J was trimmed by 4 bases and V by 4 bases; bases with no gene match: 4. This CDR3 is CASSLGQGGGNTIYF. The CDR3 region has the DNA TGTGCCAGCAGCCTAGGACAGGGGGGAGGAAACACCATATATTTT.

For the CDR3, the DNA is TGCAGCGTTGGTAACGGGGAACGGGAAGAGCAGTTCTTC. This translates into CSVGNGEREEQFF. The gene calls are TRBV29-1 and TRBJ2-1; D is perhaps TRBD2 (5 bases). CDR1 SQVTM and CDR2 ANQGSEA come from the germline V gene. The CDR3 extends over 13 amino acids. Trimming cost V 4 bases and J 10 bases, with 17 bases left between them.

The chain is built from TRBV7-9 and TRBJ2-1; unclear D gene. Germline V gene sequence: CDR1 SEHNR, CDR2 FQNEAQ (reference sequence). The ends were cut back, 5 bases at V and 1 base at J, with 12 bases in the middle. This CDR3 has 15 amino acids. The CDR3 is CASSPGRVSYNEQFF. CDR3 nucleotides: TGTGCCAGCAGCCCAGGTCGTGTATCCTACAATGAGCAGTTCTTC. The full variable domain, in which reference TRBV7-9 and TRBJ2-1 provide the parts outside the CDR3, is DTGVSQNPRHKITKRGQNVTFRCDPISEHNRLYWYRQTLGQGPEFLTYFQNEAQLEKSRLLSDRFSAERPKGSFSTLEIQRTEQGDSAMYLCASSPGRVSYNEQFFGPGTRLTVL.

The rearrangement uses TRBV7-9 and TRBJ2-7, with 7 bases identical to TRBD1. Per germline, CDR1 SEHNR and CDR2 FQNEAQ (reference sequence). This CDR3 comprises 14 residues. V lost 5 bases, J lost 2 bases, and 6 bases stayed unmatched. CDR3 protein: CASSPQGVPYEQYF. Written as DNA, the CDR3 is TGTGCCAGCAGCCCGCAGGGGGTACCCTACGAGCAGTACTTC.

This clone was seen a handful of times. The V and J genes are TRBV10-3 and TRBJ2-7; D is undetermined. The CDR3 has 11 amino acids. The germline gives CDR1 ENHRY, CDR2 SYGVKD. The V end lost 3 bases, the J end lost 6 bases, and 6 bases lay between the germline ends. The CDR3 loop reads CAISDKIEQYF. As DNA, the CDR3 is TGTGCCATCAGTGATAAAATCGAGCAGTACTTC.

The chain recombines TRBV5-5 with TRBJ2-1, with D perhaps TRBD1 (7 bases). Germline lookup yields CDR1 SGHKS and CDR2 YYEKEE (reference sequence). V was shortened by 5 bases and J by 7 bases, with 22 bases between the two germline ends. The CDR3 consists of 16 residues. CDR3 protein: CASRVSEGQGGNEQFF. CDR3 DNA sequence: TGTGCCAGCAGAGTATCCGAGGGGCAGGGGGGAAATGAGCAGTTCTTC.

A single count supports this clone. V usage is TRBV21-1 and J usage is TRBJ2-1; the table gives TRBD1 as D, unverified against the DNA. TRBV21-1 is a known pseudogene. This CDR3 region has 16 residues. The CDR3 is CASPGTCPLHRNEQFF. The CDR3 nucleotides are TGTGCCAGCCCAGGGACATGTCCCCTTCATCGCAATGAGCAGTTCTTC.

This chain links TRBV5-6 with TRBJ1-6; 7 bases are shared with TRBD1. This CDR3 has 13 amino acids. Germline V lookup: CDR1 SGHDT, CDR2 YYEEEE. V lost 6 bases and J lost 7; bases outside the gene matches: 4. CDR3 amino acids: CASNFRGNSPLHF. DNA for the CDR3: TGTGCCAGCAACTTCAGGGGGAATTCACCCCTCCACTTT.

The gene calls are TRBV25-1 and TRBJ2-2; D is ambiguous. Looked up from germline, CDR1 is MGHDK and CDR2 is SYGVNS. The CDR3 has 17 residues. V was cut by 5 bases and J by 0 bases, with 16 bases left in between. This CDR3 reads CASSPRLGGSNTGELFF. CDR3 coding DNA: TGTGCCAGCAGTCCGCGCTTAGGCGGTTCGAACACCGGGGAGCTGTTTTTT.

The rearrangement joins TRBV28 to TRBJ2-3, with D perhaps TRBD1 (6 bases). CDR1 and CDR2 from the germline V gene are MDHEN and SYDVKM. Trimming shortened V by 8 bases and J by 2 bases, and 23 bases separated the two germline ends. The CDR3 is 17 residues long. The CDR3 region has the DNA TGTGCCAGCGGTAATAATCCGGGACAAGACATCACAGATACGCAGTATTTT. Its protein product is CASGNNPGQDITDTQYF.

The chain employs TRBV29-1 and TRBJ2-3, with 8 bases lining up with TRBD1. In germline, CDR1 is SQVTM, CDR2 ANQGSEA. The V gene end was trimmed by 6 bases and the J gene end by 0 bases; junction bases not matched to a gene: 2. The CDR3 is 13 amino acids. CDR3 amino acids: CSVTGASTDTQYF. The CDR3 nucleotides are TGCAGCGTGACAGGGGCTAGCACAGATACGCAGTATTTT.

This clone has more than one count but fewer than ten. This chain joins TRBV30 and TRBJ1-2, with 8 bases lining up with TRBD1. Per germline, CDR1 GTSNPN and CDR2 SVGIG (reference sequence). Trimming removed 7 bases from V and 3 bases from J; junction bases left unmatched: 7. The CDR3 has 13 amino acids. The CDR3 here is CASTGQGDYGYTF. In nucleotides, the CDR3 is TGTGCCTCGACCGGACAGGGCGACTATGGCTACACCTTC.

The chain recombines TRBV5-4 with TRBJ2-3; TRBD2 matches at 9 bases. V shed 5 bases, J shed 5 bases, and the junction held 9 bases outside the gene matches. Germline V CDR1 and CDR2: SGHNT, YYREEE (reference sequence). The CDR3 sequence is 15 residues long. The CDR3 reads CASSTQREVGDTQYF. CDR3 nucleotides: TGTGCCAGCAGTACCCAGCGGGAGGTCGGAGATACGCAGTATTTT.

The DNA for the CDR3 is TGTGCCACCAGCAGAGATACAGGGGCTACCCTGGGGCAGTACTTC. Translating gives CATSRDTGATLGQYF. The gene calls are TRBV15 and TRBJ2-7, with TRBD1 identical over 7 bases. The junction had 11 bases not matched to a gene; V was cut back by 0 bases and J by 9 bases. This CDR3 region has 15 residues. The V gene's germline CDR1 is LNHNV and CDR2 YYDKDF (reference sequence).